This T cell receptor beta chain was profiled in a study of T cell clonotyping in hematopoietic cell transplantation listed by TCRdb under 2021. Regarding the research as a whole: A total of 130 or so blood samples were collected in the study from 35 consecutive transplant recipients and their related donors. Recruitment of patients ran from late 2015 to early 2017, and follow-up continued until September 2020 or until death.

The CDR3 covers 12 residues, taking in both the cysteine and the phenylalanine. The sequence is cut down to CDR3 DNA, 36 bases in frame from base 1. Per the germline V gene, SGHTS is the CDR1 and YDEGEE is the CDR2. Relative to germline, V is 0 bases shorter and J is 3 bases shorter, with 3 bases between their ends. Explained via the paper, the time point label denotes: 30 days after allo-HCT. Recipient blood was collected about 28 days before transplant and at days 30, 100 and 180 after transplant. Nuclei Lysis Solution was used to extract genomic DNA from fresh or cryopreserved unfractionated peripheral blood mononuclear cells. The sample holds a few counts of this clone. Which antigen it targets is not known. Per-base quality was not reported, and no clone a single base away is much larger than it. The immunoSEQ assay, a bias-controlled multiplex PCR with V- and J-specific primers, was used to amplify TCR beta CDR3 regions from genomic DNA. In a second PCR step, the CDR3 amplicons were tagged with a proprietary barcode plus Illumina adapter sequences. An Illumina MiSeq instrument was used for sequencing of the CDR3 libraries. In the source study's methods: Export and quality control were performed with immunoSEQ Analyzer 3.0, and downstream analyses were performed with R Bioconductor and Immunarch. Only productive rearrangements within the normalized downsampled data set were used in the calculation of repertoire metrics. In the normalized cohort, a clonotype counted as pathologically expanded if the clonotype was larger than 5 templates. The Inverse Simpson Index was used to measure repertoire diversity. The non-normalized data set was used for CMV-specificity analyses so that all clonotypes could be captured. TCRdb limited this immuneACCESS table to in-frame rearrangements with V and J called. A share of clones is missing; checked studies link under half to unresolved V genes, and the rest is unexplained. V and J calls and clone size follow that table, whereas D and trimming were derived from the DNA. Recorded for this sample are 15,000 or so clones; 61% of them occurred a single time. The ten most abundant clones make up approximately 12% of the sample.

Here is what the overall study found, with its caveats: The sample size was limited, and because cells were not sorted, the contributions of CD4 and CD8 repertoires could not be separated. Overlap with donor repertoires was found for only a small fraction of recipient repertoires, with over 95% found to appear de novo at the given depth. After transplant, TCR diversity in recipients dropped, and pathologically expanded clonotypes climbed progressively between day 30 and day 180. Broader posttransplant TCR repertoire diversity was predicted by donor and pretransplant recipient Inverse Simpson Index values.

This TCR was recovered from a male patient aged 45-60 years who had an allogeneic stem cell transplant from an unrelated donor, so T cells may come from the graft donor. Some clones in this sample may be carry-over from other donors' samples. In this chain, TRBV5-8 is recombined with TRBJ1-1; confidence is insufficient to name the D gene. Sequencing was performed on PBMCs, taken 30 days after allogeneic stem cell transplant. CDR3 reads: CASSLVDTEAFF. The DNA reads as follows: TGTGCCAGCAGCTTGGTGGACACTGAAGCTTTCTTT.